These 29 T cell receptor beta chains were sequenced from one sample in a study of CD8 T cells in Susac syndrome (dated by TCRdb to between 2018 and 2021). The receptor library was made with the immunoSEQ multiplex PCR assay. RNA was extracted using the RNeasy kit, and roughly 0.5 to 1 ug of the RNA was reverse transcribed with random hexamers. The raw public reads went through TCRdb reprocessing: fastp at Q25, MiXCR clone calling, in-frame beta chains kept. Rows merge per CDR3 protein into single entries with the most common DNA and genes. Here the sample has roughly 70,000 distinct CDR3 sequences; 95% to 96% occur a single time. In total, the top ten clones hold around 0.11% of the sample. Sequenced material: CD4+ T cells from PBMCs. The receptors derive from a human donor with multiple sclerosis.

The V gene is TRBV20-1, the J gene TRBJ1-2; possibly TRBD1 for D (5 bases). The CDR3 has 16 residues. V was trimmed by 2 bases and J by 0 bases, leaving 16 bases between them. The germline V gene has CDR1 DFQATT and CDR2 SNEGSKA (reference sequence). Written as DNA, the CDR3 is TGCAGTGCTAGACCACATCGGGACCCGACTAACTATGGCTACACCTTC. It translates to CSARPHRDPTNYGYTF.

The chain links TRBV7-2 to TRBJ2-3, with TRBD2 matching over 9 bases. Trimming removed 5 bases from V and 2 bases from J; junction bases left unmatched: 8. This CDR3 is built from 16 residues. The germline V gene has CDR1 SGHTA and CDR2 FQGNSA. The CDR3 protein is CASSLSGGPYTDTQYF. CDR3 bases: TGTGCCAGCAGCCTTAGCGGGGGACCCTACACAGATACGCAGTATTTT.

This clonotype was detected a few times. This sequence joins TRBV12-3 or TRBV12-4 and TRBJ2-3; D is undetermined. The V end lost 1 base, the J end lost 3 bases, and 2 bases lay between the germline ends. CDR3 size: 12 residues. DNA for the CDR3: TGTGCCAGCAGTTTAGATACAGATACGCAGTATTTT. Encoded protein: CASSLDTDTQYF.

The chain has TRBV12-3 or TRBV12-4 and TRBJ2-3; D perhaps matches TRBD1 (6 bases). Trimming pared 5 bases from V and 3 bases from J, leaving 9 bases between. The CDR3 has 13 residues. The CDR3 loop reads CASSTGLTDTQYF. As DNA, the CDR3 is TGTGCCAGCAGTACAGGGCTAACAGATACGCAGTATTTT.

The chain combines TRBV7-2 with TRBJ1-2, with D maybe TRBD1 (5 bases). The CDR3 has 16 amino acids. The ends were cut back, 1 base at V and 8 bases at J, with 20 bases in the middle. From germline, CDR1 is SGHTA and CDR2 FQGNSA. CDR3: CASSLGVGGTQGGYTF. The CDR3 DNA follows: TGTGCCAGCAGCTTAGGAGTGGGCGGGACTCAGGGAGGCTACACCTTC.

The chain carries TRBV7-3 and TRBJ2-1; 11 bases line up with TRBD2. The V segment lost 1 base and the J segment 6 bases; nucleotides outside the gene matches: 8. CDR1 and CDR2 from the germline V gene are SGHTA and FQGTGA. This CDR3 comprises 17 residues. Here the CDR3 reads CASSLMPSGGTRNEQFF. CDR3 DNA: TGTGCCAGCAGCTTAATGCCTAGCGGGGGGACACGCAATGAGCAGTTCTTC.

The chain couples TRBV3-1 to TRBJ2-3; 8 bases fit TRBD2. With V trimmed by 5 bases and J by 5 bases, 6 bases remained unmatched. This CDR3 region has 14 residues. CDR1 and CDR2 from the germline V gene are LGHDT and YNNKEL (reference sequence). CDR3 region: CASSSRSGGDTQYF. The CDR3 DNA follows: TGTGCCAGCAGCTCCCGGAGCGGGGGAGATACGCAGTATTTT.

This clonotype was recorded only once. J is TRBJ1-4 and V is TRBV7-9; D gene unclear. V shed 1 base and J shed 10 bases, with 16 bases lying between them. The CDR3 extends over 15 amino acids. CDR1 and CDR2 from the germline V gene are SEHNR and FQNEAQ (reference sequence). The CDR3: CASSLGRSAEGKLFF. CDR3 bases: TGTGCCAGCAGCTTAGGTCGGTCGGCGGAGGGAAAACTGTTTTTT.

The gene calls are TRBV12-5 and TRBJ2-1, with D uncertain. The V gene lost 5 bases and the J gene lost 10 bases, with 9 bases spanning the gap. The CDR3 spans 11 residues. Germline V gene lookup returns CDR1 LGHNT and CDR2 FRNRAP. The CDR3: CASGLEREQFF. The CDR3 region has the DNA TGTGCTAGTGGTCTTGAGAGGGAGCAGTTCTTC.

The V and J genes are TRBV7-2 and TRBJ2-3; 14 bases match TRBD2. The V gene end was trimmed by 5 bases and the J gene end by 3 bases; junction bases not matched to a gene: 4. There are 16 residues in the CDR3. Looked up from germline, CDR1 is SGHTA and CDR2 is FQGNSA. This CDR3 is CASSARLAGGTDTQYF. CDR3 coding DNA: TGTGCCAGCAGCGCCAGACTAGCGGGGGGGACAGATACGCAGTATTTT.

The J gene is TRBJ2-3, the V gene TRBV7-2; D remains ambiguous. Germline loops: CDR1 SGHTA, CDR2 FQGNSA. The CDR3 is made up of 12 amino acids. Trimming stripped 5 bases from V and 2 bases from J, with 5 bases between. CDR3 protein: CASSPPTDTQYF. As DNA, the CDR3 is TGTGCCAGCAGCCCTCCCACAGATACGCAGTATTTT.

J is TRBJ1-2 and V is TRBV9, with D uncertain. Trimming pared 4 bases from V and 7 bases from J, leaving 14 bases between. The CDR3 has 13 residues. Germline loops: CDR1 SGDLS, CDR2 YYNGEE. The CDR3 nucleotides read TGTGCCAGCAGCCAAGGCCCGACAAGTGGCTACACCTTC. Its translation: CASSQGPTSGYTF.

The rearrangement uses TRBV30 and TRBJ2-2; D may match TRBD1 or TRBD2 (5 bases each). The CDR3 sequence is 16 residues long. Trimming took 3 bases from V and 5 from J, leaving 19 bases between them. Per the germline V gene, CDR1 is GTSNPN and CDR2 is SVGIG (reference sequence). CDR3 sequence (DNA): TGTGCCTGGAGGTTGGATAAGGGGCCGGGGACCGGGGAGCTGTTTTTT. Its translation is CAWRLDKGPGTGELFF.

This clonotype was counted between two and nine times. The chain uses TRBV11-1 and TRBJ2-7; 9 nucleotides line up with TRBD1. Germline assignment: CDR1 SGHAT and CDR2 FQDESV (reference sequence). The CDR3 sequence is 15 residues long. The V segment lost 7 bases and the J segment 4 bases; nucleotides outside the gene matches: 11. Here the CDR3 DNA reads TGTGCCAGCACCCTATCCCGGACAGGGGTGTACGAGCAGTACTTC. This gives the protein CASTLSRTGVYEQYF.

The CDR3 loop is CASSGFWGQTTDTQYF. CDR3 sequence (DNA): TGTGCCAGCAGTGGCTTTTGGGGACAGACCACAGATACGCAGTATTTT. The rearrangement uses TRBV2 and TRBJ2-3, with 7 bases matching TRBD1. The CDR3 sequence is 16 residues long. From germline, CDR1 is SNHLY and CDR2 FYNNEI. J gave up 2 bases and V 4 bases, and 9 bases lay outside the gene matches.

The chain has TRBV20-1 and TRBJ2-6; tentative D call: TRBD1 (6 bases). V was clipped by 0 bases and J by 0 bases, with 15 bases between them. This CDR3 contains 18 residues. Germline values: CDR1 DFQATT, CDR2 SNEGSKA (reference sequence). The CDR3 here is CSARDGTFAPSGANVLTF. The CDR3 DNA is TGCAGTGCTAGAGACGGGACATTCGCCCCCTCTGGGGCCAACGTCCTGACTTTC.

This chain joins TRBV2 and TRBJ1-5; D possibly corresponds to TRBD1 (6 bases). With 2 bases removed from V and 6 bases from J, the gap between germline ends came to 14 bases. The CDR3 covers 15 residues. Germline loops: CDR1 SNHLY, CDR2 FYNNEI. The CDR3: CASSETGQGTQPQHF. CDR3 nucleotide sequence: TGTGCCAGCAGTGAAACGGGCCAGGGGACTCAGCCCCAGCATTTT.

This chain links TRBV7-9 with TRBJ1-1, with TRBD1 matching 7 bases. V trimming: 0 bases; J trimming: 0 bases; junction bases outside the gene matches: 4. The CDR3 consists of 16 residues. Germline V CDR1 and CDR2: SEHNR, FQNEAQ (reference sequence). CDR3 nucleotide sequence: TGTGCCAGCAGCTTAGCGGACGGGACAGTGAACACTGAAGCTTTCTTT. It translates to CASSLADGTVNTEAFF.

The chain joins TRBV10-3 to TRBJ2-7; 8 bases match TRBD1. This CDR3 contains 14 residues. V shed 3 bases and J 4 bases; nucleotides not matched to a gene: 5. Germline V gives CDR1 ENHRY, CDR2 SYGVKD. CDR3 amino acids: CAISDGQGPYEQYF. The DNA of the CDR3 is TGTGCCATCAGTGATGGACAGGGACCTTACGAGCAGTACTTC.

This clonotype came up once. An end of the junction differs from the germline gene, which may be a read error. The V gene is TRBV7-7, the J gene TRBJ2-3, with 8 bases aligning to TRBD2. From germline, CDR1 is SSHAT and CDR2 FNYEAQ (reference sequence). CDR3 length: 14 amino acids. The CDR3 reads CASSFRGGQDTQYF. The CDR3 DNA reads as TGTGCTAGCAGCTTTCGGGGGGGCCAAGATACGCAGTATTTT.

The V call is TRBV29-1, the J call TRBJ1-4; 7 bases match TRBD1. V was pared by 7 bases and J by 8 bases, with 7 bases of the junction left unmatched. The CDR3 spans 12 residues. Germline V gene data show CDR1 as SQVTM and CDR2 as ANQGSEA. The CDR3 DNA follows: TGCAGCGCCGATCAGGGGGGAGAAAAACTGTTTTTT. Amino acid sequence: CSADQGGEKLFF.

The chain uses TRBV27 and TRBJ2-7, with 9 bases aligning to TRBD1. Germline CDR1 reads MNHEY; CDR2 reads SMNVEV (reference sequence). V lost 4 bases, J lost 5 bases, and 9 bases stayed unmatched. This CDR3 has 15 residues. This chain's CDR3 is CASSSWTGVRDEQYF. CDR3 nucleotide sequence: TGTGCCAGCAGTTCATGGACAGGGGTGAGGGACGAGCAGTACTTC.

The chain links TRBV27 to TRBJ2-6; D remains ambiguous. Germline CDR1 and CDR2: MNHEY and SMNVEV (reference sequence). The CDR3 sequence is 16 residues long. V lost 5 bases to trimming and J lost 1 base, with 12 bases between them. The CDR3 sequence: CASSPNRPSGANVLTF. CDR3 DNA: TGTGCCAGCAGTCCCAATAGACCTTCTGGGGCCAACGTCCTGACTTTC.

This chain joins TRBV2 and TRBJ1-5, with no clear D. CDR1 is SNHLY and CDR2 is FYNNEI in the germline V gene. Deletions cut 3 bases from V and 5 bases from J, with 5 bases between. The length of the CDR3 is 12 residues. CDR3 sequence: CASSEGYQPQHF. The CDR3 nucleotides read TGTGCCAGCAGTGAGGGATATCAGCCCCAGCATTTT.

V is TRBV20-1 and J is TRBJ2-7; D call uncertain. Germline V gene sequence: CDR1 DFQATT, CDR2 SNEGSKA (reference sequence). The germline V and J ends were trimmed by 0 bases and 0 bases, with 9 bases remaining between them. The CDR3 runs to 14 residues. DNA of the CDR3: TGCAGTGCTAGAGATTTACGGTACTCCTACGAGCAGTACTTC. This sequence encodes CSARDLRYSYEQYF.

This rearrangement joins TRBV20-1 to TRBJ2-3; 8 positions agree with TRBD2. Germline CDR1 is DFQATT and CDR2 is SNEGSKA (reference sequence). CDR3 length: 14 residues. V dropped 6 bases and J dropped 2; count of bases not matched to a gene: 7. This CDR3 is CSANGRGATDTQYF. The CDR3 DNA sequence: TGCAGTGCCAATGGGCGGGGGGCCACAGATACGCAGTATTTT.

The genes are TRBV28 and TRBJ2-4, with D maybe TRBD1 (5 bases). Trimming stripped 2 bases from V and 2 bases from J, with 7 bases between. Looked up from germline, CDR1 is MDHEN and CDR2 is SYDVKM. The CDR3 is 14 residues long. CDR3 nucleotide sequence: TGTGCCAGCAGTTTACAGGGCACCAAAAACATTCAGTACTTC. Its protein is CASSLQGTKNIQYF.

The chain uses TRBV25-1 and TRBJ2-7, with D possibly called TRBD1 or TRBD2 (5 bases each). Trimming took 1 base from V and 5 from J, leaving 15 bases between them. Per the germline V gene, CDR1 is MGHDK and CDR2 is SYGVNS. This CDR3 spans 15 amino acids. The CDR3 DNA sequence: TGTGCCAGCAGTGAATTTGAGGGGCGCGTGAACGAGCAGTACTTC. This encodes CASSEFEGRVNEQYF.

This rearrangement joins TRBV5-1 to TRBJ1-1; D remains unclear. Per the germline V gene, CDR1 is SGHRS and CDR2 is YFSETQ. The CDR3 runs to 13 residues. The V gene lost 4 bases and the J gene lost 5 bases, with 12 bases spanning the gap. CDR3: CASSTDGETEAFF. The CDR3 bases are TGCGCCAGCAGCACGGACGGGGAGACTGAAGCTTTCTTT.